This TCR beta chain was documented in a study of cytomegalovirus exposure and HLA in healthy donors. Study-wide points: According to a later analysis, donors in an Asian-associated ancestry cluster reportedly had fewer N-insertions than the roughly 670-donor mean. Sequence variants that were highly shared formed a cluster that was likely a sequencing artifact.

The CDR3 runs 18 residues. Germline lookup yields CDR1 SGHDT and CDR2 YYEEEE. With 4 bases removed from V and 0 bases from J, the gap between germline ends came to 20 bases. This clone was counted a few times. The antigen remains unidentified. Both 60 Vbeta primers and 13 Jbeta primers went into the PCR. Sequenced by immunoSEQ multiplex PCR; TCRdb stores in-frame clones only, minus some. This table holds approximately 100,000 clones, about four fifths found once. The sample comprised PBMCs. V usage is TRBV5-6 and J usage is TRBJ1-3; maybe TRBD1 (5 bases). This sequence was found in a human donor in good health. As DNA, the CDR3 is TGTGCCAGCAGCCAGATGACAGAACTAAACCTCTCTGGAAACACCATATATTTT. Its protein is CASSQMTELNLSGNTIYF.